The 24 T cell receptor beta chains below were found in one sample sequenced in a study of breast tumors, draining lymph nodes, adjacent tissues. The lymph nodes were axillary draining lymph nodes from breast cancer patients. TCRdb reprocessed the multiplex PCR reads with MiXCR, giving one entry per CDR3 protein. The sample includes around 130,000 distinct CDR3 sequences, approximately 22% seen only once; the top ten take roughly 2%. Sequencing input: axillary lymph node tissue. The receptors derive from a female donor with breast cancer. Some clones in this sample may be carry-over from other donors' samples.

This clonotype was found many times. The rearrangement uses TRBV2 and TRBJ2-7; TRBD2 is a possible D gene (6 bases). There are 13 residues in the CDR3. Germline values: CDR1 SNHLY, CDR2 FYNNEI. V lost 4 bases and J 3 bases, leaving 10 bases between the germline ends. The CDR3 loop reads CASSVRRDYEQYF. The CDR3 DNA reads TGTGCCAGCAGTGTGCGGCGGGACTACGAGCAGTACTTC.

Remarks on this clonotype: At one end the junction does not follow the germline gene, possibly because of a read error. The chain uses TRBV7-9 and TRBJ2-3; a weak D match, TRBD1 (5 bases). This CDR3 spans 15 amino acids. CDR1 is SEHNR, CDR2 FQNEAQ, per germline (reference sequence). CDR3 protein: CANSLLRTSTDTQYF. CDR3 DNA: TGTGCCAACAGCTTACTCCGGACAAGCACAGATACGCAGTATTTT.

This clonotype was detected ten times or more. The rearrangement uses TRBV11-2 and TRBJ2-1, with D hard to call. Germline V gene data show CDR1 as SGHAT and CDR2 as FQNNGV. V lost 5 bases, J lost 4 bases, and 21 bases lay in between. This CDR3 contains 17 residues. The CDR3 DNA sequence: TGTGCCAGCAGCCTCTCCCGAAGTTCCGTTAAATACAATGAGCAGTTCTTC. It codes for CASSLSRSSVKYNEQFF.

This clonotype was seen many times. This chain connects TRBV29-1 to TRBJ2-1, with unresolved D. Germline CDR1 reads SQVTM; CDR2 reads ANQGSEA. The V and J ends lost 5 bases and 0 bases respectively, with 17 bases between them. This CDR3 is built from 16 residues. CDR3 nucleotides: TGCAGCGTTCTCCCGACCTTCGGAAGCTCCTACAATGAGCAGTTCTTC. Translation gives CSVLPTFGSSYNEQFF.

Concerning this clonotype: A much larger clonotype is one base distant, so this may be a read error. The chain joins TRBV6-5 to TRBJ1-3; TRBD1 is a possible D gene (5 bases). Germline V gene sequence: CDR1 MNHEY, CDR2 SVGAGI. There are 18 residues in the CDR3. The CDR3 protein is CASSYSTPGRPSGNAIYF. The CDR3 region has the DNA TGTGCCAGCAGTTACTCGACCCCGGGACGGCCCTCTGGAAACGCCATATATTTT.

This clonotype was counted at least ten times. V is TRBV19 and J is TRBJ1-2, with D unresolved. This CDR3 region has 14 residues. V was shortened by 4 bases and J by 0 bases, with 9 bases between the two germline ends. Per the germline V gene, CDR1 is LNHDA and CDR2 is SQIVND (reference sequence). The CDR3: CASSKLTSNYGYTF. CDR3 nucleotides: TGTGCCAGTAGTAAGCTAACATCTAACTATGGCTACACCTTC.

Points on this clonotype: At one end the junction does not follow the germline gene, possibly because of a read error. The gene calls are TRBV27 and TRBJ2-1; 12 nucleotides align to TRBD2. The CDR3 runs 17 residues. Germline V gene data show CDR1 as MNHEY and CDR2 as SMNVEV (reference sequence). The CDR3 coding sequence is TGTGCCTGCAGTTTACGACTAGCGGGAGCTTCCTACAATGAGCAGTTCTTC. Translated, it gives CACSLRLAGASYNEQFF.

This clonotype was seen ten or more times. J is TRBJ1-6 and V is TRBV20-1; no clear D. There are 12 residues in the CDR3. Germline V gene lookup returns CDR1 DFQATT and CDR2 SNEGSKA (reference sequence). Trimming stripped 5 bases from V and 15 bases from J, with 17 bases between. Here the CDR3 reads CSASHSAEVLHF. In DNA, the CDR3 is TGCAGTGCTTCCCACTCGGCGGAGGTCCTCCACTTT.

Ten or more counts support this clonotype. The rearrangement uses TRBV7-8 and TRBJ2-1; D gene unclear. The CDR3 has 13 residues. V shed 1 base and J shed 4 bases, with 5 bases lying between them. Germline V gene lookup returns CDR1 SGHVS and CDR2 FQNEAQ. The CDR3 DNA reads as TGTGCCAGCAGCTTAGTTCGATACAATGAGCAGTTCTTC. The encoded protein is CASSLVRYNEQFF. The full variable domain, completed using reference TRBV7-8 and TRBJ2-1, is GAGVSQSPRYKVAKRGQDVALRCDPISGHVSLFWYQQALGQGPEFLTYFQNEAQLDKSGLPSDRFFAERPEGSVSTLKIQRTQQEDSAVYLCASSLVRYNEQFFGPGTRLTVL.

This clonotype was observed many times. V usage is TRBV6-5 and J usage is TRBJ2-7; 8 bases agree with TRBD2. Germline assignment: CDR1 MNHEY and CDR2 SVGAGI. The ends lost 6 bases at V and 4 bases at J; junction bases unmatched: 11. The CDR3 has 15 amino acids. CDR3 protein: CASSYREGAQYEQYF. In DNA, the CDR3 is TGTGCCAGCAGCTACCGGGAGGGAGCTCAGTACGAGCAGTACTTC.

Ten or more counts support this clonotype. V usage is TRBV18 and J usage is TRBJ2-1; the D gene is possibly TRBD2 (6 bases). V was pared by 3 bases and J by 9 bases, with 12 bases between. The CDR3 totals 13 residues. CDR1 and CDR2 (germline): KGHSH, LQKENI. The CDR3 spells CASSPLFGSEQFF. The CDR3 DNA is TGTGCCAGCTCACCGCTCTTCGGGAGTGAGCAGTTCTTC.

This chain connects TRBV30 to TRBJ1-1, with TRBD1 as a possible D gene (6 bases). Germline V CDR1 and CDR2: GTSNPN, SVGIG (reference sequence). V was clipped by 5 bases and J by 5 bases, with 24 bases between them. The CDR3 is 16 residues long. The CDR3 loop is CAWSRWGQGRVTEAFF. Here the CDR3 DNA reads TGTGCCTGGTCCCGATGGGGGCAGGGGCGAGTTACTGAAGCTTTCTTT. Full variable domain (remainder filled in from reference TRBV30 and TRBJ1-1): SQTIHQWPATLVQPVGSPLSLECTVEGTSNPNLYWYRQAAGRGLQLLFYSVGIGQISSEVPQNLSASRPQDRQFILSSKKLLLSDSGFYLCAWSRWGQGRVTEAFFGQGTRLTVV.

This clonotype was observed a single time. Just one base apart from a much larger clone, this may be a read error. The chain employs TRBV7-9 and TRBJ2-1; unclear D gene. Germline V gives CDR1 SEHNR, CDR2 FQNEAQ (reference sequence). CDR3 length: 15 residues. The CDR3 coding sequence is TGTGCCAGCAGCCCCCCCGGTAGTTCCTACTATGAGCAGTTCTTC. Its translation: CASSPPGSSYYEQFF.

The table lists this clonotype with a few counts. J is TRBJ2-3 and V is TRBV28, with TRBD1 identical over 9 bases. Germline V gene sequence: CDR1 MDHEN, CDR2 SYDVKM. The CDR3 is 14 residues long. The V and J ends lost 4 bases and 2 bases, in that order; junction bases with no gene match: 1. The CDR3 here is CASSSQGATDTQYF. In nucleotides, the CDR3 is TGTGCCAGCAGTTCACAGGGGGCCACAGATACGCAGTATTTT.

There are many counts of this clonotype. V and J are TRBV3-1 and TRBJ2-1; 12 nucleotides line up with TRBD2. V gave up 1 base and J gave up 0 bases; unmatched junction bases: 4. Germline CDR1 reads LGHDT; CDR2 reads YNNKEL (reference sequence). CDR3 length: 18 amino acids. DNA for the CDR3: TGTGCCAGCAGCCAAGGGACTAGCGGGACCTACTCCTACAATGAGCAGTTCTTC. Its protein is CASSQGTSGTYSYNEQFF.

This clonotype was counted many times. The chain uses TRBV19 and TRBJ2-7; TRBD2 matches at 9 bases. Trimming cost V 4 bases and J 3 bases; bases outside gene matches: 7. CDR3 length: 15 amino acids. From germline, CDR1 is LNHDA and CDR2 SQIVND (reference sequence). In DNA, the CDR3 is TGTGCCAGTAGTACCTCCGGGACTAGCTTCTACGAGCAGTACTTC. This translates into CASSTSGTSFYEQYF.

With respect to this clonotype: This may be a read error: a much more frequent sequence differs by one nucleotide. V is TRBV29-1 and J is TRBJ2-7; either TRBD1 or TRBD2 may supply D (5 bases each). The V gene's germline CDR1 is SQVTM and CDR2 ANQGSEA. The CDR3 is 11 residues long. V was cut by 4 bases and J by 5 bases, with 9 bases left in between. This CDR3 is CSVGGVDEQYF. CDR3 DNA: TGCAGCGTTGGAGGGGTTGACGAGCAGTACTTC.

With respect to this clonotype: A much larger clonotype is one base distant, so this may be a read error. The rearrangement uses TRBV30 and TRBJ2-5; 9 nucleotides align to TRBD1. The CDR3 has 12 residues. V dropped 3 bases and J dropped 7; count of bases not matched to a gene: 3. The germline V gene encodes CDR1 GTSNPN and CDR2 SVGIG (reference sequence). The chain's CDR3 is CAWRPTGGTQYF. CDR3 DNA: TGTGCCTGGAGACCGACAGGGGGGACCCAGTACTTC. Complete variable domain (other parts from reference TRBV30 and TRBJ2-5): SQTIHQWPATLVQPVGSPLSLECTVEGTSNPNLYWYRQAAGRGLQLLFYSVGIGQISSEVPQNLSASRPQDRQFILSSKKLLLSDSGFYLCAWRPTGGTQYFGPGTRLLVL.

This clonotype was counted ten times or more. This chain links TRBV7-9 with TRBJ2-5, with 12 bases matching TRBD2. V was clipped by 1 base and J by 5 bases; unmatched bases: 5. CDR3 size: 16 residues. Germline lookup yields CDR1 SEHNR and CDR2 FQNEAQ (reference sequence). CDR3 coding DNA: TGTGCCAGCAGCTTAGTACTAGCGGGAGGTGGTGAGACCCAGTACTTC. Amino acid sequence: CASSLVLAGGGETQYF.

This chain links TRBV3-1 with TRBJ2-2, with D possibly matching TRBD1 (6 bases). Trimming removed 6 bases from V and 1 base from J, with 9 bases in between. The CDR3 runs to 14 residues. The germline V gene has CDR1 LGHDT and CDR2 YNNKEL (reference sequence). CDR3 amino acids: CASRQQGNTGELFF. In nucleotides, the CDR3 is TGTGCCAGCAGGCAACAGGGGAACACCGGGGAGCTGTTTTTT. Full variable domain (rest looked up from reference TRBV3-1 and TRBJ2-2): DTAVSQTPKYLVTQMGNDKSIKCEQNLGHDTMYWYKQDSKKFLKIMFSYNNKELIINETVPNRFSPKSPDKAHLNLHINSLELGDSAVYFCASRQQGNTGELFFGEGSRLTVL.

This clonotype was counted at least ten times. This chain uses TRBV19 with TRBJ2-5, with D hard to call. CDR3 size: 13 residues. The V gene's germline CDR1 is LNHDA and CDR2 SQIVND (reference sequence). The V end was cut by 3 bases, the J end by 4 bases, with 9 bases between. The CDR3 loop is CASSMGLIETQYF. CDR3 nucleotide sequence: TGTGCCAGTAGTATGGGTCTGATAGAGACCCAGTACTTC.

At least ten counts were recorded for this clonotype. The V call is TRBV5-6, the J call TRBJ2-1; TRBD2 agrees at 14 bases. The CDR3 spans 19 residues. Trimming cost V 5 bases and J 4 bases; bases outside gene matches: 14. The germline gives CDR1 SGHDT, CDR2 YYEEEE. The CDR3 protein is CASRPPPGLAGVRYNEQFF. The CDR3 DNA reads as TGTGCCAGCAGACCGCCCCCGGGACTAGCGGGAGTCCGGTACAATGAGCAGTTCTTC.

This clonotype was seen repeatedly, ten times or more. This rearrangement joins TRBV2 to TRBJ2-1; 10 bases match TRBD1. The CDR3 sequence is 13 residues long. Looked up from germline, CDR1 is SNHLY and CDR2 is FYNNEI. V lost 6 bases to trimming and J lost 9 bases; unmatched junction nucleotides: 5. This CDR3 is CASSGTGVVEQFF. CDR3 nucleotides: TGTGCCAGCAGCGGGACAGGGGTTGTTGAGCAGTTCTTC.

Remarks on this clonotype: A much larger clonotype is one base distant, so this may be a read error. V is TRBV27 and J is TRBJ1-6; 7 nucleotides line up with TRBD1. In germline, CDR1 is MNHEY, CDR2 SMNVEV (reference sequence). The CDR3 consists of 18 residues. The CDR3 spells CACSPSGTETYFNSPLHF. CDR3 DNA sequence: TGTGCCTGCAGTCCATCAGGGACAGAAACCTACTTTAACTCACCCCTCCACTTT.